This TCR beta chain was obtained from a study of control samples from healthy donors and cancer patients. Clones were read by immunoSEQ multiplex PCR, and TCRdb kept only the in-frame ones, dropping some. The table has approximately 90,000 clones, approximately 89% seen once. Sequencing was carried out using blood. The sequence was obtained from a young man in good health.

The CDR3 DNA sequence: TGTGCCACCAGCACAGGGGGCGTAAATGGCTACACCTTC. Translation gives CATSTGGVNGYTF. V gene TRBV19 combines with J gene TRBJ1-2; 9 positions match TRBD1. The CDR3 extends over 13 amino acids. Germline V gene data show CDR1 as LNHDA and CDR2 as SQIVND (reference sequence). V shed 10 bases and J 6 bases; nucleotides not matched to a gene: 9. The whole variable domain, filled in from reference TRBV19 and TRBJ1-2, reads DGGITQSPKYLFRKEGQNVTLSCEQNLNHDAMYWYRQDPGQGLRLIYYSQIVNDFQKGDIAEGYSVSREKKESFPLTVTSAQKNPTAFYLCATSTGGVNGYTFGSGTRLTVV.